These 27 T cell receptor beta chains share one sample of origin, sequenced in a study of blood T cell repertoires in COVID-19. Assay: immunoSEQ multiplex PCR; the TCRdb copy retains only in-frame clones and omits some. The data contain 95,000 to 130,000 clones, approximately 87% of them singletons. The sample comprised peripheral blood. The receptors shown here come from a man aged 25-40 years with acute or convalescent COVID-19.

CDR3 sequence reads: CASSFVPETQYF. DNA for the CDR3: TGTGCCAGCAGCTTTGTTCCGGAGACCCAGTACTTC. The genes are TRBV12-1 and TRBJ2-5; the D call of TRBD2 is as the table states it, not checked on the DNA. TRBV12-1 is recorded as a pseudogene. The CDR3 extends over 12 amino acids.

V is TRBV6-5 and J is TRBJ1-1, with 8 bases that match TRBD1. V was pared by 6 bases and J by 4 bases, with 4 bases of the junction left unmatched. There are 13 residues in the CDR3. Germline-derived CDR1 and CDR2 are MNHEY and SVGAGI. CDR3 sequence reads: CASSLQGGTEAFF. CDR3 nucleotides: TGTGCCAGCAGCCTACAGGGGGGCACTGAAGCTTTCTTT.

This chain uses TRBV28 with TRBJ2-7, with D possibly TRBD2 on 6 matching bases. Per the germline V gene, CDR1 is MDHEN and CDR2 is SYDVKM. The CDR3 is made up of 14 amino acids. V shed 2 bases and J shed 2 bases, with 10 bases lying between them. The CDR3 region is CASSLGGGAYEQYF. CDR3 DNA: TGTGCCAGCAGTTTAGGCGGAGGGGCCTACGAGCAGTACTTC.

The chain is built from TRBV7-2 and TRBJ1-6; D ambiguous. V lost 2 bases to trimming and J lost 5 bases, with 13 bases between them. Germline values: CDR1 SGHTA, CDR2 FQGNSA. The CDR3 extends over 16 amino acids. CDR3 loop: CASSLFLAVNNSPLHF. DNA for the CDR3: TGTGCCAGCAGCTTATTCCTTGCGGTAAATAATTCACCCCTCCACTTT.

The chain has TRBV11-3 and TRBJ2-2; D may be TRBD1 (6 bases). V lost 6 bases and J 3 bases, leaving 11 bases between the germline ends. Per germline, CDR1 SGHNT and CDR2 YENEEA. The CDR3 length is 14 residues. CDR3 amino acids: CASRWGQHTGELFF. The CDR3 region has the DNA TGTGCCAGCAGGTGGGGACAACACACCGGGGAGCTGTTTTTT.

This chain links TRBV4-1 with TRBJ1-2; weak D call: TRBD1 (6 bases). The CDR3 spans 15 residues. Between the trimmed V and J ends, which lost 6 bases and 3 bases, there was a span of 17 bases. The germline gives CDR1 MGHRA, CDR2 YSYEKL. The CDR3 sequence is CASSPWTENDYGYTF. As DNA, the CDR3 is TGCGCCAGCAGTCCATGGACAGAAAACGACTATGGCTACACCTTC.

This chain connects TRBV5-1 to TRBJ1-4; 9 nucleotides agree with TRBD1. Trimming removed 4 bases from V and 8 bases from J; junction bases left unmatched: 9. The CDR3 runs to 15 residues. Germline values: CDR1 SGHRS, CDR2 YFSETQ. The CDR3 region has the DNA TGCGCCAGCAGCAAACAGGGGGCGCCTGGGGAAAAACTGTTTTTT. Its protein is CASSKQGAPGEKLFF.

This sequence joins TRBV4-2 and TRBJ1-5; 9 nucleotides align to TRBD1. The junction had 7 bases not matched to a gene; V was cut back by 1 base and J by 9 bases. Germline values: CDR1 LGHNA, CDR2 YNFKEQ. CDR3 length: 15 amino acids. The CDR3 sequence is CASSQGDREKWPQHF. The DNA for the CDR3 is TGTGCCAGCAGCCAAGGGGACAGGGAAAAGTGGCCCCAGCATTTT.

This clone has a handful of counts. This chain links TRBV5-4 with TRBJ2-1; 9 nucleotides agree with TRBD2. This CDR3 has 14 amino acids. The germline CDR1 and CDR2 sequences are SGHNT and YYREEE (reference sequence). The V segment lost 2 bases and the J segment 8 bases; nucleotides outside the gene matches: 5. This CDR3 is CASSFRGGAYEQFF. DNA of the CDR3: TGTGCCAGCAGCTTCCGCGGGGGGGCTTATGAGCAGTTCTTC.

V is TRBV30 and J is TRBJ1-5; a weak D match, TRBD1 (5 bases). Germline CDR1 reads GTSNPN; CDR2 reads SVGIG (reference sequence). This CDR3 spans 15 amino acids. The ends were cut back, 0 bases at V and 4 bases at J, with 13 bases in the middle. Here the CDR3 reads CAWSVRGLFNQPQHF. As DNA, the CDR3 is TGTGCCTGGAGTGTAAGGGGACTGTTTAATCAGCCCCAGCATTTT. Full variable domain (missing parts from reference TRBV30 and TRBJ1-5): SQTIHQWPATLVQPVGSPLSLECTVEGTSNPNLYWYRQAAGRGLQLLFYSVGIGQISSEVPQNLSASRPQDRQFILSSKKLLLSDSGFYLCAWSVRGLFNQPQHFGDGTRLSIL.

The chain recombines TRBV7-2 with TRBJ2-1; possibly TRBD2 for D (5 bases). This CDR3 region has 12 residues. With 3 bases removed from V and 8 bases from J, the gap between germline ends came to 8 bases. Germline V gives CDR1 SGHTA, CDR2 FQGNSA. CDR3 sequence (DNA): TGTGCCAGCAGCTTTTACGGGGATGAGCAGTTCTTC. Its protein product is CASSFYGDEQFF.

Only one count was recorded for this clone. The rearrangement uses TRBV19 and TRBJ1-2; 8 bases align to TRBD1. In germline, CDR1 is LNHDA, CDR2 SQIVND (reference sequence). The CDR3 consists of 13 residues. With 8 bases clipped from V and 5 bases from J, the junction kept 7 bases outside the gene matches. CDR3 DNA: TGTGCCAGTCATGGGACAGGAGAGTATGGCTACACCTTC. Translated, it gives CASHGTGEYGYTF.

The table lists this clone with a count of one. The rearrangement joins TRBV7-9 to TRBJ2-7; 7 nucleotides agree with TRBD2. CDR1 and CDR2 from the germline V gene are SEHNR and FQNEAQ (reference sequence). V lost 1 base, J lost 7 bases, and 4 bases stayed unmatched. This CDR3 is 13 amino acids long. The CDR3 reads CASSLEPGLEQYV. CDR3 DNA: TGTGCCAGCAGCTTAGAGCCGGGACTAGAGCAGTACGTC.

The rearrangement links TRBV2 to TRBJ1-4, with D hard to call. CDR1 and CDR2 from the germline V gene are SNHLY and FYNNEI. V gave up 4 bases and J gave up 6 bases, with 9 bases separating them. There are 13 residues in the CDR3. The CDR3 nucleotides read TGTGCCAGCAGTGGATCCGGGGATGAAAAACTGTTTTTT. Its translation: CASSGSGDEKLFF.

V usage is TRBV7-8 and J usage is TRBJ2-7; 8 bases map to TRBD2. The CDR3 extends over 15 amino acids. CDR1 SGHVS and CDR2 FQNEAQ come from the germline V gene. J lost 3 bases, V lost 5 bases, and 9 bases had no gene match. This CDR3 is CASSLTTTSDYEQYF. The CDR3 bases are TGTGCCAGCAGCCTGACGACGACTAGCGACTACGAGCAGTACTTC.

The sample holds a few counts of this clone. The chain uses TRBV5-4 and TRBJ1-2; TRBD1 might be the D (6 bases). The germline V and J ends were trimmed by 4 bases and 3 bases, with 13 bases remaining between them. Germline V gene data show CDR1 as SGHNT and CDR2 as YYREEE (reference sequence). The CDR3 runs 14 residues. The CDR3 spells CASSPQGLDYGYTF. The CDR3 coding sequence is TGTGCCAGCAGCCCACAGGGTCTCGACTATGGCTACACCTTC.

In nucleotides, the CDR3 is TGTGCCAGCAGCTCCGTTCTAGCGGCGAACACCGGGGAGCTGTTTTTT. The encoded protein is CASSSVLAANTGELFF. The chain joins TRBV7-8 to TRBJ2-2, with 7 bases matching TRBD2. The CDR3 is 16 residues long. The V and J ends lost 4 bases and 0 bases, in that order; junction bases with no gene match: 5. The germline CDR1 and CDR2 sequences are SGHVS and FQNEAQ.

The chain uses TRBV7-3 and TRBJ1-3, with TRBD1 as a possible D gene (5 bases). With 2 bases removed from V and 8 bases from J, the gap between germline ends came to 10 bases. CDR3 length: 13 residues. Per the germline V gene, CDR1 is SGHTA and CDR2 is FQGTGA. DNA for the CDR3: TGTGCCAGCAGCTTACAGGCCAGGGACACCATATATTTT. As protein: CASSLQARDTIYF.

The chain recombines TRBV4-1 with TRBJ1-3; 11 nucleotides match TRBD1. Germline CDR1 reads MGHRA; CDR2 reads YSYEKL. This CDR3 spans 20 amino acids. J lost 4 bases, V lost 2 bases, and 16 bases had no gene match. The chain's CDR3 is CASSQLLFSGTGGPGNTIYF. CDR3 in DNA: TGCGCCAGCAGCCAACTACTTTTTTCCGGGACAGGGGGACCAGGAAACACCATATATTTT.

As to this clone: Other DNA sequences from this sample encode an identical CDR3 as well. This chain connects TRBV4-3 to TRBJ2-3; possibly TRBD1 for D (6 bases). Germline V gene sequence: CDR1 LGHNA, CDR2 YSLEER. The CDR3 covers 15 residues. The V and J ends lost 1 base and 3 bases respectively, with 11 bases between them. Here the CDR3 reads CASSQAGTGTDTQYF. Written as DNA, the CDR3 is TGCGCCAGCAGCCAAGCCGGCACAGGGACAGATACGCAGTATTTT.

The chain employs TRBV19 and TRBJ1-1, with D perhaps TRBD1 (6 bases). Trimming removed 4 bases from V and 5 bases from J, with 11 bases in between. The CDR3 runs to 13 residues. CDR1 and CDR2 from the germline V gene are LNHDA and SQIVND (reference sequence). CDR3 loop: CASSTKGGTEAFF. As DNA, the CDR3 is TGTGCCAGTAGTACTAAGGGGGGGACTGAAGCTTTCTTT.

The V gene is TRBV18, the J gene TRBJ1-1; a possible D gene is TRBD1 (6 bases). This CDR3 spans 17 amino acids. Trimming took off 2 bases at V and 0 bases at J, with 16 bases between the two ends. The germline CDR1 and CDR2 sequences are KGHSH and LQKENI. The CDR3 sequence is CASSPMRVGGMNTEAFF. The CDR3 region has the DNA TGTGCCAGCTCACCAATGAGGGTAGGGGGTATGAACACTGAAGCTTTCTTT.

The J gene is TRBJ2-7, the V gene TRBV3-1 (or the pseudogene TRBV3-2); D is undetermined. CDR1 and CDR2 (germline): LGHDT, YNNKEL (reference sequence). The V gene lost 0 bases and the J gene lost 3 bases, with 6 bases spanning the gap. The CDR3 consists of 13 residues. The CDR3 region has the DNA TGTGCCAGCAGCCAAGATCGTCTCTACGAGCAGTACTTC. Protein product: CASSQDRLYEQYF.

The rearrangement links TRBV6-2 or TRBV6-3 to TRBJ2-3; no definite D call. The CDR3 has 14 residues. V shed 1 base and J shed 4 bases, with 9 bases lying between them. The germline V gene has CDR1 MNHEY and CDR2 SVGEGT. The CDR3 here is CASSYFPESDTQYF. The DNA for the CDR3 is TGTGCCAGCAGTTACTTTCCGGAGTCAGATACGCAGTATTTT.

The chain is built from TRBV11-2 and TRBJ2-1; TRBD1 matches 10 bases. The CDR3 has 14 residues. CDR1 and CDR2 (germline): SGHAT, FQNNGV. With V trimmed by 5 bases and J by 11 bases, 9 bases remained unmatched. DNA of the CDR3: TGTGCCAGCAGCCCGGGACAGGGGTATCAACAGCAGTTCTTC. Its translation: CASSPGQGYQQQFF.

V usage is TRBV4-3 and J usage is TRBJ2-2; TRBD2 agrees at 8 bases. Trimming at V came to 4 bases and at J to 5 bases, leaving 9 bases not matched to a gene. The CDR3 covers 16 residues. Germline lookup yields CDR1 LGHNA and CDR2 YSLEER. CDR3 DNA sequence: TGCGCCAGCAGCCGCGGCAGCGGGGGTGAGACCGGGGAGCTGTTTTTT. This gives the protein CASSRGSGGETGELFF.

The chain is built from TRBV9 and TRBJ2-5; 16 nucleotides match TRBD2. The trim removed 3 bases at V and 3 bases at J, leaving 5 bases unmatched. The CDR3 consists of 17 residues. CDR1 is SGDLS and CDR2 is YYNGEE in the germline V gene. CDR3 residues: CASSAGTSGGEKETQYF. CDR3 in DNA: TGTGCCAGCAGCGCCGGGACTAGCGGGGGGGAGAAAGAGACCCAGTACTTC. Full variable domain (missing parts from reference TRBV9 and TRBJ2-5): DSGVTQTPKHLITATGQRVTLRCSPRSGDLSVYWYQQSLDQGLQFLIQYYNGEERAKGNILERFSAQQFPDLHSELNLSSLELGDSALYFCASSAGTSGGEKETQYFGPGTRLLVL.